Ten or more counts support the clone carrying this T cell receptor (beta chain). Its antigen is currently unknown. Generation of TCR beta libraries employed quantitative 5'-RACE incorporating molecular barcodes. TCRdb reanalysed the 5' RACE reads using MiXCR and keeps one entry per CDR3 protein. The data show 130,000 or so distinct CDR3 sequences, over 6% seen once. The data derive from a study of CD8 T cells in ankylosing spondylitis. Study-wide results and caveats: Past research had described some motif variants in reactive arthritis synovial fluid and blood.

Deletions cut 6 bases from V and 0 bases from J, with 14 bases between. The CDR3 is 15 amino acids. Sequencing was performed on blood, either unsorted or a sorted T cell fraction (not recorded which). This chain links TRBV12-3 or TRBV12-4 with TRBJ1-2; D ambiguous. The sequence came from a male donor with ankylosing spondylitis or in good health (not recorded which). CDR3 residues: CASSPTEAPNYGYTF. DNA of the CDR3: TGTGCCAGCAGCCCGACCGAGGCTCCTAACTATGGCTACACCTTC.